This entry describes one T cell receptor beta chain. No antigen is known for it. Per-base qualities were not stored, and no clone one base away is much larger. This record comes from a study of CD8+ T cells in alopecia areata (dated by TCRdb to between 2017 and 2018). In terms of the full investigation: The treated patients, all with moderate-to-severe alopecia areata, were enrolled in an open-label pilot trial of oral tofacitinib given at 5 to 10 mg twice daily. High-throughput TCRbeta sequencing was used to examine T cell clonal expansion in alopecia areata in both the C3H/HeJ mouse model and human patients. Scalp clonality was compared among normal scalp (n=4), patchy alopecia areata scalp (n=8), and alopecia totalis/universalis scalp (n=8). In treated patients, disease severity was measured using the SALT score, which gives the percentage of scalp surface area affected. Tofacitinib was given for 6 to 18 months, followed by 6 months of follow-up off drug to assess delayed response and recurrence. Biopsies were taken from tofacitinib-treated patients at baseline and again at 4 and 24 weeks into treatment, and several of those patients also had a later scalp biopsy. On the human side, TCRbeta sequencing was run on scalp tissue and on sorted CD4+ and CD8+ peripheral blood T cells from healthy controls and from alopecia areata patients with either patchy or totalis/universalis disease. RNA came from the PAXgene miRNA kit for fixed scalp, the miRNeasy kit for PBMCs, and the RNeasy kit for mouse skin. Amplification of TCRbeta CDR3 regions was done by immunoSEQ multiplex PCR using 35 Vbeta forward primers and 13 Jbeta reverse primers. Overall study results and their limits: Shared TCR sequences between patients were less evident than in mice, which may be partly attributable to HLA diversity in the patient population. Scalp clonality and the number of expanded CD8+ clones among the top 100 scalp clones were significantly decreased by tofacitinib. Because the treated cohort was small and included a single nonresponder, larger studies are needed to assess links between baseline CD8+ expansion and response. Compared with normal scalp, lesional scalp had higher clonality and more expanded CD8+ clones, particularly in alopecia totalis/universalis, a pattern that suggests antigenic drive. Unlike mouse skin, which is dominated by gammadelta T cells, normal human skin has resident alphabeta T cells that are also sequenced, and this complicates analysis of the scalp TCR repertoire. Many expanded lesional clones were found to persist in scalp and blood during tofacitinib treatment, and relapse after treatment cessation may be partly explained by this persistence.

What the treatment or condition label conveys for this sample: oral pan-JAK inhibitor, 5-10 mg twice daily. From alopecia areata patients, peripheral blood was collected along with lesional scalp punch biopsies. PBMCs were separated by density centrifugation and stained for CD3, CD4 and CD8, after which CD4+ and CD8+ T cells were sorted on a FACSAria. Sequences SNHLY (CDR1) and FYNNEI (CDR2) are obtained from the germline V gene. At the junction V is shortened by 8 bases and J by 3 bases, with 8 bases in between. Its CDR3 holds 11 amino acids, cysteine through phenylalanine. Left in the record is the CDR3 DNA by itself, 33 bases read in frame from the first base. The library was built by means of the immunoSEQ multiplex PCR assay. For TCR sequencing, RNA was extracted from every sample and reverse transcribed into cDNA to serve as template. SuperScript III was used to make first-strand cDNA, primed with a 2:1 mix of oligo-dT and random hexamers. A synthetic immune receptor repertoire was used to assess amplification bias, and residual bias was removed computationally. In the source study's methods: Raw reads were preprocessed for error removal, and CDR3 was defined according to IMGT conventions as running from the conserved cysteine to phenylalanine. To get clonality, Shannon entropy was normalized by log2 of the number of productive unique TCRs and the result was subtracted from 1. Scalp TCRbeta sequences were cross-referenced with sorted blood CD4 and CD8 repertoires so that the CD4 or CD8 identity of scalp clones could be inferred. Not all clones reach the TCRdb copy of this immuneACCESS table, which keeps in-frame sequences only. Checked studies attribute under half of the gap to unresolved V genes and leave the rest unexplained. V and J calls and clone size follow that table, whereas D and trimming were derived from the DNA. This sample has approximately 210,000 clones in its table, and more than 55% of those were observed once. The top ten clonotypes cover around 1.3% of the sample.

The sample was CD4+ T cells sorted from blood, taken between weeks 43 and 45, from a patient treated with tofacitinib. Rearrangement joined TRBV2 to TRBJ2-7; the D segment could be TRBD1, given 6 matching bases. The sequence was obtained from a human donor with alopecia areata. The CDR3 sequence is CASVQGYEQYF. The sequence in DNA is TGTGCCAGCGTACAGGGCTACGAGCAGTACTTC. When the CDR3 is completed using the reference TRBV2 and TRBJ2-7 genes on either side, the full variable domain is EPEVTQTPSHQVTQMGQEVILRCVPISNHLYFYWYRQILGQKVEFLVSFYNNEISEKSEIFDDQFSVERPDGSNFTLKIRSTKLEDSAMYFCASVQGYEQYFGPGTRLTVT.